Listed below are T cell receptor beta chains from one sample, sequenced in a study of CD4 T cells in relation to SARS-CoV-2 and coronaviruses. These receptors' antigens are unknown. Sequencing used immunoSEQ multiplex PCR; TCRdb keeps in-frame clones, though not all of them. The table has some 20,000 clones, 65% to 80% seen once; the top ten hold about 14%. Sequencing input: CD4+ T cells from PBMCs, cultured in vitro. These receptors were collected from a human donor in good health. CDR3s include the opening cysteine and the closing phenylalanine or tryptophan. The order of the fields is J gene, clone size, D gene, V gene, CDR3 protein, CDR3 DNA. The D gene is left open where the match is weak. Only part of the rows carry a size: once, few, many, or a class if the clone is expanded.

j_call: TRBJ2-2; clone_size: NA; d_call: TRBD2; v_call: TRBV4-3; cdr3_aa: CASSQDKGLAGGELFF; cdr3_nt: TGCGCCAGCAGCCAAGATAAGGGACTAGCGGGAGGGGAGCTGTTTTTT
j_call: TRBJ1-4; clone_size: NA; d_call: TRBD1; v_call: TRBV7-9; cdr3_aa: CASSLEGGHEKLFF; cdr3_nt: TGTGCCAGCAGCTTAGAAGGGGGCCATGAAAAACTGTTTTTT
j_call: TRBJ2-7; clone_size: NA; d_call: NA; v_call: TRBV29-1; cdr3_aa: CSVVRQGMWEQYF; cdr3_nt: TGCAGCGTTGTCCGTCAGGGGATGTGGGAGCAGTACTTC
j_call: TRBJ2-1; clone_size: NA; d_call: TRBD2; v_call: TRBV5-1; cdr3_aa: CASSLRLAHYNEQFF; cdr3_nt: TGCGCCAGCAGCTTGAGACTAGCCCATTACAATGAGCAGTTCTTC
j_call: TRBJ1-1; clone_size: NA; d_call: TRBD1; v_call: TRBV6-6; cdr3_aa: CASSHEGGPNTEAFF; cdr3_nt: TGTGCCAGCAGCCACGAAGGGGGCCCGAACACTGAAGCTTTCTTT
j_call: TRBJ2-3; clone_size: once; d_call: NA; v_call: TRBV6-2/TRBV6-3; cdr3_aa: CASSQLETSFTDTQYF; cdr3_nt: TGTGCCAGCAGCCAACTGGAGACTAGTTTTACAGATACGCAGTATTTT
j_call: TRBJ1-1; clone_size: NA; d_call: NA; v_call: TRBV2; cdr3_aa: CASSGVSMNTEAFF; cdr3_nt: TGTGCCAGCAGTGGTGTGAGCATGAACACTGAAGCTTTCTTT
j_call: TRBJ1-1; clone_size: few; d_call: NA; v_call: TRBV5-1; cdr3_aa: CASSFDGLNTEAFF; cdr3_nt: TGCGCCAGCAGCTTCGACGGATTGAACACTGAAGCTTTCTTT
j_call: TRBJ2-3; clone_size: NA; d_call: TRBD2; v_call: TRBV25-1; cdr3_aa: CASSQAGLNTQYF; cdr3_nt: TGTGCCAGCAGCCAAGCGGGATTGAATACGCAGTATTTT
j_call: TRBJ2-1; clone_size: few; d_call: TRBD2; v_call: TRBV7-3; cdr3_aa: CASSPYPTSGGINEQFF; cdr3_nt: TGTGCCAGCAGCCCTTACCCGACTAGCGGGGGTATCAATGAGCAGTTCTTC
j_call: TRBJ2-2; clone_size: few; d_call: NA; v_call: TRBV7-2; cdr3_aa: CASSLQGNTGELFF; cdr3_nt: TGTGCCAGCAGCTTACAGGGGAACACCGGGGAGCTGTTTTTT
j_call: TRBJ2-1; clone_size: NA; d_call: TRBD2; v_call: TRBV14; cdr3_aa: CASSHSGLATYNEQFF; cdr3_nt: TGTGCCAGCAGCCATTCGGGACTAGCGACGTACAATGAGCAGTTCTTC
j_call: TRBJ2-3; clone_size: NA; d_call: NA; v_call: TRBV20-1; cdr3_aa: CSATSADTQYF; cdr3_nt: TGCAGTGCTACTAGCGCAGATACGCAGTATTTT
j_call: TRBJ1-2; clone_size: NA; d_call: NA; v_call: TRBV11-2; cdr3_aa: CASSPKGGGRISYGYTF; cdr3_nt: TGTGCCAGCAGCCCCAAGGGGGGGGGCAGAATTTCCTATGGCTACACCTTC
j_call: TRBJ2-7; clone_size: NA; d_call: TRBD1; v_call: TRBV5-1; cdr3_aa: CASSSYRMDREGYEQYF; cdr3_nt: TGCGCCAGCAGCTCTTACCGTATGGACAGGGAAGGCTACGAGCAGTACTTC
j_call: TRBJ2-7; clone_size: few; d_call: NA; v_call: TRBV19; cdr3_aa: CASSIRDGDGDYEQYF; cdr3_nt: TGTGCCAGTAGTATCCGGGACGGCGACGGTGACTACGAGCAGTACTTC
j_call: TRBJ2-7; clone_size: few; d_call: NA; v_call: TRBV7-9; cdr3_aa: CASSSLTGYSYEQYF; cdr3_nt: TGTGCCAGCAGCTCCCTGACAGGTTACTCCTACGAGCAGTACTTC
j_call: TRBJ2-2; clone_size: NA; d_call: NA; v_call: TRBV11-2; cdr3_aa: CASSPNPRQNTGELFF; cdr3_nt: TGTGCCAGCAGCCCAAACCCAAGACAGAACACCGGGGAGCTGTTTTTT
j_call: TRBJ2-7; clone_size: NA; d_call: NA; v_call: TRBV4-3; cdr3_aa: CASSQDPWGAYEQYF; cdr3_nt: TGCGCCAGCAGCCAAGACCCGTGGGGAGCCTACGAGCAGTACTTC
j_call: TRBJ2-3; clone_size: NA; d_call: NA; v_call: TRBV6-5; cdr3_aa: CASSYTGGLTDTQYF; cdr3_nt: TGTGCCAGCAGTTACACCGGGGGACTCACAGATACGCAGTATTTT
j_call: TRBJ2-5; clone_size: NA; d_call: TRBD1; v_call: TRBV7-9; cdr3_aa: CASSLGGQGIETQYF; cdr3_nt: TGTGCCAGCAGCTTAGGGGGACAGGGAATCGAGACCCAGTACTTC
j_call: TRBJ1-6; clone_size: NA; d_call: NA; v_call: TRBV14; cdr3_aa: CASSQEYGNYASPYNSPLHF; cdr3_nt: TGTGCCAGCAGCCAAGAATACGGCAACTATGCCTCCCCATATAATTCACCCCTCCACTTT
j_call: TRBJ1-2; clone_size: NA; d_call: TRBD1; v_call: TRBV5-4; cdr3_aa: CASSPLAPNTGGRYGYTF; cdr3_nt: TGTGCCAGCAGCCCCCTCGCCCCAAATACAGGGGGCCGGTATGGCTACACCTTC
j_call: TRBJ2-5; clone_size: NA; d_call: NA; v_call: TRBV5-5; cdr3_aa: CASSLDGGRGTQYF; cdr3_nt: TGTGCCAGCAGCTTGGACGGGGGCAGGGGGACCCAGTACTTC
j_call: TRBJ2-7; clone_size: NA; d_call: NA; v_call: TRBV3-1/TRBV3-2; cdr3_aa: CASSQGQERCCEQYF; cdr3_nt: TGTGCCAGCAGCCAAGGGCAGGAGAGATGCTGCGAGCAGTACTTC
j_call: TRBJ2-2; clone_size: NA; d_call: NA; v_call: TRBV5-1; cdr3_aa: CASSLQGQNTGELFF; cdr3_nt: TGCGCCAGCAGCTTACAGGGACAGAACACCGGGGAGCTGTTTTTT
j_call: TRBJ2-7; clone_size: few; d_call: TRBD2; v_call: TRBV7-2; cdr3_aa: CASSLAGTSYEQYF; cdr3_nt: TGTGCCAGCAGCTTAGCCGGGACTAGCTACGAGCAGTACTTC
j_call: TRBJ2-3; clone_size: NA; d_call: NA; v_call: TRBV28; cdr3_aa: CAYGQHSTDTQYF; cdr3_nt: TGTGCCTACGGACAGCATAGCACAGATACGCAGTATTTT
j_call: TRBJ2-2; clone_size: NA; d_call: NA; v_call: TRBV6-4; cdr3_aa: CASSDQGTNTGELFF; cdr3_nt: TGTGCCAGCAGTGATCAGGGAACGAACACCGGGGAGCTGTTTTTT
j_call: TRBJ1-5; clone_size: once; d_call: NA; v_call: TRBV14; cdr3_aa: CASIAGEPQHF; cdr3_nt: TGTGCCAGCATAGCGGGGGAGCCCCAGCATTTT
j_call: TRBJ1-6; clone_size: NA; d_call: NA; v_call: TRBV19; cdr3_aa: CASSIAGVNSPLHF; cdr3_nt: TGTGCCAGTAGTATAGCAGGTGTGAATTCACCCCTCCACTTT
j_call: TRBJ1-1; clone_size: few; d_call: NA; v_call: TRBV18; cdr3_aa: CASSPDGLNTEAFF; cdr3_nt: TGTGCCAGCTCACCGGACGGACTGAACACTGAAGCTTTCTTT
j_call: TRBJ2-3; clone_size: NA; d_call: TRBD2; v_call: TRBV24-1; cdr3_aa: CATSDPSGGATDTQYF; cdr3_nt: TGTGCCACCAGTGATCCAAGCGGGGGGGCTACAGATACGCAGTATTTT
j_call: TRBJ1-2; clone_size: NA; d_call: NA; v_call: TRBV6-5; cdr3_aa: CASSYSGGRSYGYTF; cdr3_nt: TGTGCCAGCAGTTACTCCGGGGGGCGTTCCTATGGCTACACCTTC
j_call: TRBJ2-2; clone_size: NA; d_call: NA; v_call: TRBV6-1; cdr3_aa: CASSESLVLTGELFF; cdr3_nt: TGTGCCAGCAGTGAAAGTCTGGTCCTCACCGGGGAGCTGTTTTTT
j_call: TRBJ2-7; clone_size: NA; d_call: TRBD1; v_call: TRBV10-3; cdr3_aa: CAIRGGQGIGPEQYF; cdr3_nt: TGTGCCATCAGAGGAGGACAGGGGATCGGCCCCGAGCAGTACTTC
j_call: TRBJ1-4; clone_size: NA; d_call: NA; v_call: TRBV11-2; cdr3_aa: CASSSSGWSNEKLFF; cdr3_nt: TGTGCCAGCAGCTCCTCGGGCTGGTCTAATGAAAAACTGTTTTTT
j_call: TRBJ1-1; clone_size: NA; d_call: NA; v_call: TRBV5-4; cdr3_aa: CASRLDNTEAFF; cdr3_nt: TGTGCCAGTAGGCTAGACAACACTGAAGCTTTCTTT